The entry that follows covers one TCR beta chain sequence. Its matching antigen is unknown. The isolated RNA, all of it, was reverse transcribed, so expressed TCRB transcripts were what got sequenced. Assay: immunoSEQ multiplex PCR; the TCRdb copy retains only in-frame clones and omits some. The sample shows 400,000 to 550,000 clones, approximately 10% of them seen only once. The data stem from a study of beta chain features in type 1 diabetes. Study-wide context: Over all samples combined, 90 million to 140 million sorted cells were examined.

Overall study findings and caveats: The cDNA sequencing approach could over-represent high-TCR-expressing cells. Possible PCR preference for shorter templates applied equally to patients and controls.

CDR1 and CDR2 from the germline V gene are SGDLS and YYNGEE. Trimming pared 0 bases from V and 5 bases from J, leaving 14 bases between. The CDR3 spans 15 residues. Sorting produced populations that all topped 98% purity. This TCR was sampled from a woman aged 18-29 years in good health. The rearrangement uses TRBV9 and TRBJ1-2; weak D call: TRBD1 (5 bases). Sample: naive CD4+ T cells from blood. DNA for the CDR3: TGTGCCAGCAGCGTAGTAGGGACGCCAGAATATGGCTACACCTTC. It yields the protein CASSVVGTPEYGYTF.